Listed below are T cell receptor beta chains from one sample, sequenced in a study of T cells in Graves' hyperthyroidism and ophthalmopathy. TCRdb itself ran the multiplex PCR reads through MiXCR, one entry per CDR3 protein. The sample lists 550,000 to 700,000 distinct CDR3 sequences, about 43% occurring once. The specimen sequenced was peripheral blood or thyroid tissue (not recorded which). The receptors derive from an adult woman with Graves' disease, either hyperthyroidism or ophthalmopathy (not recorded which). CDR3s include the opening cysteine and the closing phenylalanine or tryptophan. A D gene is named only where the DNA matches it firmly. A clone size is listed for some rows: how often the clone was seen (once, few, many), or a class if it is expanded.

clone size | D gene | J gene | V gene | CDR3 DNA | CDR3 protein
- | - | TRBJ2-6 | TRBV5-1 | TGCGCCAGCAGCCAAGATTGGGAGGCTAGCTCTGGGGCCAACGTCCTGACTTTC | CASSQDWEASSGANVLTF
few | TRBD1 | TRBJ1-5 | TRBV9 | TGTGCCAGTACGAGGGAGACAGGGACGAATCAGCCCCAGCATTTT | CASTRETGTNQPQHF
- | - | TRBJ2-2 | TRBV12-3/TRBV12-4 | TGTGCCAGCAGTTTAGGCTGGGGAGGCACCGGGGAGCTGTTTTTT | CASSLGWGGTGELFF
- | - | TRBJ1-5 | TRBV2 | TGTGCCAGCAGGGAAACCAGGGTTGGGGTACATGCTTTGCAGCATTTT | CASRETRVGVHALQHF
many | - | TRBJ1-4 | TRBV4-2 | TGTGCCAGCAGTTCGGGGCAGAATGAAAAACTGTTTTTT | CASSSGQNEKLFF
many | TRBD2 | TRBJ2-2 | TRBV19 | TGTGCCAGTAGTTCCCCTAGCGGGAGGGCCTGGAACACCGGGGAGCTGTTTTTT | CASSSPSGRAWNTGELFF
many | TRBD2 | TRBJ2-7 | TRBV9 | TGTGCCAGCAGCCCCACTAGCGCAAACACCTACGAGCAGTACTTC | CASSPTSANTYEQYF
- | - | TRBJ2-3 | TRBV12-3/TRBV12-4 | TGTGCCAGCAGTCAGCGCCCCCTCACAGATACGCAGTATTTT | CASSQRPLTDTQYF
- | - | TRBJ2-1 | TRBV7-8 | TGTGCCAGCAGCTCGGTAACTAGCCTCTCGGGCAATGAGCAGTTCTTC | CASSSVTSLSGNEQFF
many | - | TRBJ2-5 | TRBV4-1 | TGCGCCAGCAGCCCCTCGGGGTTCCCTCTCAGGGGTTTGGGGGAGACCCAGTACTTC | CASSPSGFPLRGLGETQYF
- | - | TRBJ2-6 | TRBV7-3 | TGTGCCAGCAGCTTAGTACGGCGGATCTCTGGGGCCAACGTCCTGACTTTC | CASSLVRRISGANVLTF
- | TRBD1 | TRBJ2-2 | TRBV6-5 | TGTGCCAGCAGTTATCCGGGGACAGGGAACACCGGGGAGCTGTTTTTT | CASSYPGTGNTGELFF
many | TRBD1 | TRBJ1-4 | TRBV6-1 | TGTGCCAGCAGAACCGGGACAGGGGACGAAAAACTGTTTTTT | CASRTGTGDEKLFF
once | TRBD1 | TRBJ1-3 | TRBV7-9 | TGTGCCAGCAGCATACAGGGGCCCACCATATATTTT | CASSIQGPTIYF
few | TRBD1 | TRBJ1-1 | TRBV28 | TGTGCCAGCAGTGTAGGGAGGGGGACAGCCTACACTGAAGCTTTCTTT | CASSVGRGTAYTEAFF
once | - | TRBJ2-7 | TRBV7-4 | TGTGCCAGCAGCTTGGGGGTGGGGGGGACAAGTACCTACGAGCAGTACTTC | CASSLGVGGTSTYEQYF
many | - | TRBJ1-5 | TRBV7-9 | TGTGCCAGCAGCCCCGCCCCAGGGCTTTACCAGCCCCAGCATTTT | CASSPAPGLYQPQHF
- | TRBD2 | TRBJ2-7 | TRBV29-1 | TGCAGCGTCCTCTCCCCCCTAGCGGGAGTCGGCTACGAGCAGTACTTC | CSVLSPLAGVGYEQYF
- | TRBD1 | TRBJ1-2 | TRBV24-1 | TGTGCCACCAGTGATCAGGGACAGGGGGTCGGCTACACCTTC | CATSDQGQGVGYTF
many | TRBD2 | TRBJ2-7 | TRBV7-6 | TGTGCCAGCAGCTTTGTAGCGGGGGACTACGAGCAGTACTTC | CASSFVAGDYEQYF
few | - | TRBJ1-1 | TRBV10-1 | TGCGCCAGCAGCGGCAGTCGGGGCACTGAAGCTTTCTTT | CASSGSRGTEAFF
- | - | TRBJ1-2 | TRBV10-1 | TGCGCCAGCAGTGAGCCGGACCGAGACGGCTACACCTTC | CASSEPDRDGYTF
few | TRBD1 | TRBJ2-7 | TRBV10-3 | TGTGCCATCAGTGAGGGACAGGGGGGCGATCGGTACTTC | CAISEGQGGDRYF
many | - | TRBJ1-3 | TRBV24-1 | TGTGCCACCAGTAATTTCGGGCAGGTGATAAATACCATATATTTT | CATSNFGQVINTIYF
- | - | TRBJ1-2 | TRBV29-1 | TGCAGCGTTGACAAAGCAGAGCGCTATGGCTACACCTTC | CSVDKAERYGYTF
- | - | TRBJ2-7 | TRBV7-8 | TGTGCCAGCAGCCAAGACGGCAGGTACCCGCAGAGCTCCTACGAGCAGTACTTC | CASSQDGRYPQSSYEQYF
- | TRBD1 | TRBJ1-6 | TRBV10-3 | TGTGCCAGCAGTGACTGGGACAGGTCGGCCCTCCACTTT | CASSDWDRSALHF
- | - | TRBJ1-2 | TRBV7-9 | TGTGCTAGCGGGGGGTACGCTAACTATGGCTACACCTTC | CASGGYANYGYTF
many | - | TRBJ1-5 | TRBV6-1 | TGTGCCAGCAGGCACGATGGCAATCAGCCCCAGCATTTT | CASRHDGNQPQHF
few | TRBD2 | TRBJ2-3 | TRBV29-1 | TGCAGCGGGACTAGCGGGGGCACAGATACGCAGTATTTT | CSGTSGGTDTQYF
- | - | TRBJ2-7 | TRBV5-1 | TGCGCCAGCAGCATCAGGGACTCCTCCTACGAGCAGTACTTC | CASSIRDSSYEQYF
once | - | TRBJ1-6 | TRBV7-8 | TGTGCCAGCAGCCCGCCGGGACACCCAAATTCACCCCTCCACTTT | CASSPPGHPNSPLHF
- | - | TRBJ1-6 | TRBV12-3/TRBV12-4 | TGTGCCAGCAGATTGGCCGGGGGTTCACCCCTCCACTTT | CASRLAGGSPLHF
- | - | TRBJ1-2 | TRBV2 | TGTGCCAGCAGTATCACGGGCTACACCTTC | CASSITGYTF
- | TRBD1 | TRBJ1-6 | TRBV12-3/TRBV12-4 | TGTGCCAGCAGCTTAGTTGGGACAGACTATAATTCACCCCTCCACTTT | CASSLVGTDYNSPLHF
few | - | TRBJ2-3 | TRBV25-1 | TGTGCCAGCAGCCAGACTGCGGATACGCAGTATTTT | CASSQTADTQYF
- | TRBD1 | TRBJ1-2 | TRBV10-3 | TGTGCCATCCGTGGACAGGCCCGCGGCTACACCTTC | CAIRGQARGYTF
- | - | TRBJ2-5 | TRBV9 | TGTGCCAGCAGTGAAGAACCGGACAACCAAGAAACCCAGTACTTC | CASSEEPDNQETQYF
- | TRBD1 | TRBJ2-2 | TRBV7-3 | TGTGCCAGCAGCCACGGGGACAGTGGGGAGCTGTTTTTT | CASSHGDSGELFF
- | - | TRBJ1-5 | TRBV19 | TGTGCCAGTACTCTTCGGTCGGGGGGAAATCAGCCCCAGCATTTT | CASTLRSGGNQPQHF
- | - | TRBJ2-2 | TRBV25-1 | TGTGCTAGAGAGGGGTTCGGGGAGCTGTTTTTT | CAREGFGELFF
- | - | TRBJ2-7 | TRBV5-1 | TGCGCCAGCAGCCCAGACCCCTCCTACGAGCAGTACTTC | CASSPDPSYEQYF
- | - | TRBJ2-7 | TRBV20-1 | TGCAGTGCTGACGGGCGCCTACAGGAACGGTCCTACGAGCAGTACTTC | CSADGRLQERSYEQYF
- | TRBD1 | TRBJ1-1 | TRBV2 | TGTGCCAGTAGCGGGGGACAGGAGGAAGCTTTCTTT | CASSGGQEEAFF
many | - | TRBJ1-1 | TRBV30 | TGTGCCTGGATGGGGAACTTGAACACTGAAGCTTTCTTT | CAWMGNLNTEAFF
many | - | TRBJ2-2 | TRBV29-1 | TGCAGCGTTGAACTCGCGCCTCGTACCGGGGAGCTGTTTTTT | CSVELAPRTGELFF
once | - | TRBJ1-1 | TRBV9 | TGTGCCAGCAGGCGCCAGGCGGGGACTGAAGCTTTCTTT | CASRRQAGTEAFF
- | - | TRBJ2-7 | TRBV29-1 | TGCAGCGTTCACCCAGACAGTTCCCACGAGCAGTACTTC | CSVHPDSSHEQYF
few | TRBD2 | TRBJ2-5 | TRBV7-9 | TGTGCCAGCAGCTTAGAAGGCGGGAGTTGGGAGACCCAGTACTTC | CASSLEGGSWETQYF
few | TRBD1 | TRBJ2-5 | TRBV15 | TGTGCCACCAGCAGAGGCAGACAGGGCGAGACCCAGTACTTC | CATSRGRQGETQYF
- | TRBD2 | TRBJ2-2 | TRBV4-1 | TGCGCCAGCAGCCCGGCCCGATCCGGGGGGTACTCAACCGGGGAGCTGTTTTTT | CASSPARSGGYSTGELFF
many | - | TRBJ1-1 | TRBV24-1 | TGTGCCACCAGTGACTGGGGCGAGGGTGAAGCTTTCTTT | CATSDWGEGEAFF
- | TRBD1 | TRBJ1-4 | TRBV7-9 | TGTGCCAGCAGCTTAGATTTTGCAGGGGGGGGAGGACTGTTTTTT | CASSLDFAGGGGLFF
- | - | TRBJ1-2 | TRBV28 | TGTGCCAGCAGTCACCGACAGCGAACCTCCTATGGCTACACCTTC | CASSHRQRTSYGYTF
- | - | TRBJ2-7 | TRBV2 | TGTGCCAGCATCGAGGCCGGGGAGCTGTACTTC | CASIEAGELYF
few | - | TRBJ2-2 | TRBV29-1 | TGCAGCGTTCGAGCGGGCTCTTCGAACACCGGGGAGCTGTTTTTT | CSVRAGSSNTGELFF
many | - | TRBJ1-1 | TRBV2 | TGTGCCAGCATGTACGGACGAGAGAGAGCTTTCTTT | CASMYGRERAFF
many | - | TRBJ1-6 | TRBV7-9 | TGTGCCAGCAGCTTAGACACAGGGAATTCACCCCTCCACTTT | CASSLDTGNSPLHF
many | - | TRBJ2-6 | TRBV7-9 | TGTGCCAGCAATTCACCGAGGGGAGCCGGGGCCAACGTCCTGACTTTC | CASNSPRGAGANVLTF